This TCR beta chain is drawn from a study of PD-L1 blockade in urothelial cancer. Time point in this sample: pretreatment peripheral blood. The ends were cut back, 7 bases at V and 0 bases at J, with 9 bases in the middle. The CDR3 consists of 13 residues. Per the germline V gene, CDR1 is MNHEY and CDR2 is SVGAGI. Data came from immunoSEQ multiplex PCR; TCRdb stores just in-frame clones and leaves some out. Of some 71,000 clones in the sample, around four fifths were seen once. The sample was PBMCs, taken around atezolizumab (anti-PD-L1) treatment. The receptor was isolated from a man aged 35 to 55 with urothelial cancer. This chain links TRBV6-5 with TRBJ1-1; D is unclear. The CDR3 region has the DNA TGTGCCAGCATGCGGGTACTGAACACTGAAGCTTTCTTT. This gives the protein CASMRVLNTEAFF.